These 26 T cell receptor beta chains were all obtained from the same sample, sequenced in a study of shared clonotypes between healthy human individuals. The method was immunoSEQ multiplex PCR; TCRdb's version includes in-frame clones alone and lacks a portion of them. This table holds 600,000 or so clones, 85% to 95% found once. CD45RO-negative, CCR7-selected cells formed the naive CD8 fraction, which excluded terminally differentiated effector memory CD45RA+ cells. Sequencing was done on a sample of naive CD8+ T cells sorted from blood. The receptors were gathered from a woman aged 25 to 39 in good health.

The rearrangement links TRBV9 to TRBJ2-7, with TRBD2 matching 10 bases. The CDR3 has 15 residues. J was trimmed by 0 bases and V by 0 bases; bases with no gene match: 0. The germline V gene has CDR1 SGDLS and CDR2 YYNGEE. CDR3 in DNA: TGTGCCAGCAGCGTAGTAGCGGGAGGCTCCTACGAGCAGTACTTC. Its translation is CASSVVAGGSYEQYF.

The chain has TRBV28 and TRBJ1-2; D unclear. The CDR3 consists of 17 residues. Germline V lookup: CDR1 MDHEN, CDR2 SYDVKM. Deletions cut 2 bases from V and 0 bases from J, with 16 bases between. This chain's CDR3 is CASSLTARAWSNYGYTF. CDR3 in DNA: TGTGCCAGCAGTTTAACAGCCCGAGCATGGTCTAACTATGGCTACACCTTC.

This chain connects TRBV29-1 to TRBJ1-2; unclear D gene. Germline assignment: CDR1 SQVTM and CDR2 ANQGSEA. V was cut by 3 bases and J by 4 bases, with 9 bases left in between. The CDR3 has 12 amino acids. CDR3 in amino acids: CSVDAGIYGYTF. DNA for the CDR3: TGCAGCGTTGATGCTGGGATCTATGGCTACACCTTC.

The genes are TRBV11-3 and TRBJ2-1, with 9 nucleotides matching TRBD1. The CDR3 has 16 amino acids. The J segment lost 5 bases and the V segment lost 5 bases, leaving 10 bases of the junction unmatched. The germline CDR1 and CDR2 sequences are SGHNT and YENEEA. CDR3 amino acids: CASSRRGTGSHNEQFF. The CDR3 nucleotides are TGTGCCAGCAGCCGACGTGGGACAGGGAGTCACAATGAGCAGTTCTTC.

The chain has TRBV6-9 and TRBJ2-5; TRBD2 might be the D (5 bases). Near its end, the DNA agrees better with TRBJ2-7, so the J call may be wrong. The CDR3 extends over 15 amino acids. Germline V gives CDR1 MNHGY, CDR2 SVAAGI. The DNA of the CDR3 is TGTGCCAGCAGTCAGGACTTCGATTCCTCCTACGAGCAGTACTTC. Its protein product is CASSQDFDSSYEQYF.

This rearrangement joins TRBV11-2 to TRBJ2-5; a possible D gene is TRBD2 (6 bases). V lost 2 bases, J lost 4 bases, and 11 bases lay in between. CDR1 SGHAT and CDR2 FQNNGV come from the germline V gene. The CDR3 covers 14 residues. CDR3 nucleotide sequence: TGTGCCAGCAGCTTACCCCTGCGGGGAGAGACCCAGTACTTC. This gives the protein CASSLPLRGETQYF.

The chain employs TRBV27 and TRBJ1-5; 9 bases map to TRBD1. J was trimmed by 4 bases and V by 6 bases; bases with no gene match: 4. Germline lookup yields CDR1 MNHEY and CDR2 SMNVEV (reference sequence). This CDR3 is 14 amino acids long. The chain's CDR3 is CASSGTGTNQPQHF. CDR3 DNA sequence: TGTGCCAGCAGCGGGACAGGGACAAATCAGCCCCAGCATTTT.

The rearrangement joins TRBV5-1 to TRBJ2-1, with D possibly matching TRBD2 (5 bases). The CDR3 is 16 residues long. Germline V gene data show CDR1 as SGHRS and CDR2 as YFSETQ. V lost 3 bases to trimming and J lost 0 bases, with 13 bases between them. CDR3 coding DNA: TGCGCCAGCAGCTCCGAGCGGTTTTACTCCTACAATGAGCAGTTCTTC. This translates into CASSSERFYSYNEQFF.

The J gene is TRBJ2-2, the V gene TRBV2; TRBD1 aligns across 10 bases. This CDR3 has 15 residues. CDR1 and CDR2 (germline): SNHLY, FYNNEI. The trim removed 5 bases at V and 7 bases at J, leaving 7 bases unmatched. CDR3 region: CASSIGQGVIGELFF. The CDR3 bases are TGTGCCAGCAGTATAGGACAGGGGGTAATCGGGGAGCTGTTTTTT.

V gene TRBV14 combines with J gene TRBJ1-1; 8 bases are a match to TRBD1. Germline V gene data show CDR1 as SGHDN and CDR2 as FVKESK. The V segment lost 2 bases and the J segment 4 bases; nucleotides outside the gene matches: 18. The CDR3 is 19 residues long. CDR3 sequence (DNA): TGTGCCAGCAGCCAAATGTTTCCGGACAGGGCTTCGATGGGCACTGAAGCTTTCTTT. It translates to CASSQMFPDRASMGTEAFF.

The chain carries TRBV19 and TRBJ2-1; a possible D gene is TRBD2 (6 bases). Germline V gene sequence: CDR1 LNHDA, CDR2 SQIVND (reference sequence). The CDR3 contains 11 residues. V dropped 5 bases and J dropped 7 bases, with 6 bases sitting between them. The CDR3: CASSRGNEQFF. In nucleotides, the CDR3 is TGTGCCAGTAGTCGGGGGAATGAGCAGTTCTTC.

The chain has TRBV19 and TRBJ2-5; D is undetermined. TRBJ2-7 explains the end of the DNA better; the J call may be wrong. This CDR3 spans 13 amino acids. The V gene's germline CDR1 is LNHDA and CDR2 SQIVND (reference sequence). This chain's CDR3 is CASSIPDGYEQYF. CDR3 in DNA: TGTGCCAGTAGTATCCCGGATGGGTACGAGCAGTACTTC.

The chain uses TRBV27 and TRBJ2-1, with 10 bases lining up with TRBD2. In germline, CDR1 is MNHEY, CDR2 SMNVEV (reference sequence). This CDR3 is 16 amino acids long. Losses at the gene ends were 4 bases for V and 6 bases for J; bases not matched to a gene: 9. CDR3 bases: TGTGCCAGCAGTTACTCTCTAGCGGGAGTTTCCAATGAGCAGTTCTTC. It encodes CASSYSLAGVSNEQFF.

The J gene is TRBJ2-7, the V gene TRBV7-2, with TRBD2 as a possible D gene (5 bases). The germline CDR1 and CDR2 sequences are SGHTA and FQGNSA. The ends were cut back, 5 bases at V and 6 bases at J, with 17 bases in the middle. This CDR3 is 14 amino acids long. Here the CDR3 reads CASSINGRAGEQYF. The DNA of the CDR3 is TGTGCCAGCAGCATAAACGGACGGGCGGGCGAGCAGTACTTC.

About this clone: The sample carries other DNA sequences with the same CDR3. The chain carries TRBV9 and TRBJ1-5, with 7 positions matching TRBD1. Germline lookup yields CDR1 SGDLS and CDR2 YYNGEE. CDR3 size: 15 residues. The V gene end was trimmed by 0 bases and the J gene end by 1 base; junction bases not matched to a gene: 1. DNA of the CDR3: TGTGCCAGCAGCGTAGCGGGACAGAGCAATCAGCCCCAGCATTTT. It encodes CASSVAGQSNQPQHF.

This clone was seen just once. The chain joins TRBV7-9 to TRBJ2-7; D is unresolved. CDR3 length: 11 residues. V was trimmed by 5 bases and J by 7 bases, leaving 9 bases between them. Germline values: CDR1 SEHNR, CDR2 FQNEAQ (reference sequence). In DNA, the CDR3 is TGTGCCAGCAGCCAAGCCAGGGAGCAGTACTTC. It encodes CASSQAREQYF. Filled out from reference TRBV7-9 and TRBJ2-7, the complete variable domain reads DTGVSQNPRHKITKRGQNVTFRCDPISEHNRLYWYRQTLGQGPEFLTYFQNEAQLEKSRLLSDRFSAERPKGSFSTLEIQRTEQGDSAMYLCASSQAREQYFGPGTRLTVT.

The V and J genes are TRBV9 and TRBJ2-7; the D gene is possibly TRBD2 (6 bases). Germline loops: CDR1 SGDLS, CDR2 YYNGEE. V gave up 4 bases and J gave up 3 bases, with 14 bases separating them. This CDR3 has 14 amino acids. The chain's CDR3 is CASSPPGRNYEQYF. The CDR3 DNA reads TGTGCCAGCAGCCCCCCGGGGAGGAACTACGAGCAGTACTTC.

The J gene is TRBJ2-1, the V gene TRBV7-6, with 13 bases lining up with TRBD2. Trimming removed 5 bases from V and 9 bases from J; junction bases left unmatched: 7. Per the germline V gene, CDR1 is SGHVS and CDR2 is FNYEAQ. The CDR3 is 15 amino acids. The CDR3 protein is CASSHRGLAGSEQFF. The CDR3 bases are TGTGCCAGCAGCCATCGGGGACTAGCGGGATCTGAGCAGTTCTTC.

The chain carries TRBV5-4 and TRBJ2-1; D call uncertain. Germline V gene lookup returns CDR1 SGHNT and CDR2 YYREEE (reference sequence). V was trimmed by 7 bases and J by 4 bases, leaving 15 bases between them. The CDR3 length is 14 residues. CDR3 nucleotide sequence: TGTGCCAGCGAAGACTTGCAGGAGTACAATGAGCAGTTCTTC. Its protein is CASEDLQEYNEQFF.

In DNA form, the CDR3 reads TGCGCCAGCAGTGACAGGGAAGCAGATACGCAGTATTTT. Protein product: CASSDREADTQYF. This chain uses TRBV10-1 with TRBJ2-3, with D perhaps TRBD1 (5 bases). Trimming removed 3 bases at V and 4 bases at J, with 8 bases between. The CDR3 runs to 13 residues. Germline V gives CDR1 WNHNN, CDR2 SYGVQD (reference sequence).

The chain combines TRBV9 with TRBJ2-3; 7 positions match TRBD2. The CDR3 has 17 residues. Germline values: CDR1 SGDLS, CDR2 YYNGEE. The junction had 9 bases not matched to a gene; V was cut back by 2 bases and J by 0 bases. The CDR3 nucleotides read TGTGCCAGCAGCGTTCGTCCGGCTAGCGGAAGCACAGATACGCAGTATTTT. It yields the protein CASSVRPASGSTDTQYF.

The chain links TRBV19 to TRBJ2-7; 9 nucleotides agree with TRBD1. The CDR3 has 12 amino acids. Unmatched junction bases numbered 3, after V lost 10 bases and J lost 2 bases. Germline CDR1 is LNHDA and CDR2 is SQIVND (reference sequence). The CDR3 DNA is TGTGCCACTCGACAGGGGGCCTACGAGCAGTACTTC. Amino acid sequence: CATRQGAYEQYF.

The CDR3 bases are TGTGCCAGCAGCTTAGATTTTACAGGGGGGATTGGTGGCTACACCTTC. This gives the protein CASSLDFTGGIGGYTF. The chain uses TRBV7-6 and TRBJ1-2; 8 bases fit TRBD1. This CDR3 spans 16 amino acids. With V trimmed by 1 base and J by 7 bases, 11 bases remained unmatched. Germline-derived CDR1 and CDR2 are SGHVS and FNYEAQ.

The V and J genes are TRBV7-6 and TRBJ2-1; possible D gene TRBD2, 6 bases. V was clipped by 4 bases and J by 8 bases, with 21 bases between them. Germline assignment: CDR1 SGHVS and CDR2 FNYEAQ. CDR3 length: 16 residues. Here the CDR3 reads CASSWGGTATSDEQFF. The CDR3 nucleotides read TGTGCCAGCAGCTGGGGCGGGACGGCCACGTCCGATGAGCAGTTCTTC.

V is TRBV7-6 and J is TRBJ2-3, with D perhaps TRBD1 or TRBD2 (6 bases each). The CDR3 contains 15 residues. Germline V CDR1 and CDR2: SGHVS, FNYEAQ. V was cut by 3 bases and J by 2 bases, with 12 bases left in between. The CDR3, as DNA: TGTGCCAGCAGCTTTACAGGGAGGTCCACAGATACGCAGTATTTT. It codes for CASSFTGRSTDTQYF.

This clone was counted once. The chain is built from TRBV7-9 and TRBJ1-2, with D maybe TRBD1 (5 bases). CDR3 length equals 16 residues. V was trimmed by 4 bases and J by 8 bases, leaving 23 bases between them. The germline gives CDR1 SEHNR, CDR2 FQNEAQ (reference sequence). CDR3 protein: CASSSLSRVILMGYTF. CDR3 bases: TGTGCCAGCAGCTCCCTGAGCAGGGTTATTCTCATGGGCTACACCTTC. The variable domain in full, with the rest retrieved from reference TRBV7-9 and TRBJ1-2, is DTGVSQNPRHKITKRGQNVTFRCDPISEHNRLYWYRQTLGQGPEFLTYFQNEAQLEKSRLLSDRFSAERPKGSFSTLEIQRTEQGDSAMYLCASSSLSRVILMGYTFGSGTRLTVV.